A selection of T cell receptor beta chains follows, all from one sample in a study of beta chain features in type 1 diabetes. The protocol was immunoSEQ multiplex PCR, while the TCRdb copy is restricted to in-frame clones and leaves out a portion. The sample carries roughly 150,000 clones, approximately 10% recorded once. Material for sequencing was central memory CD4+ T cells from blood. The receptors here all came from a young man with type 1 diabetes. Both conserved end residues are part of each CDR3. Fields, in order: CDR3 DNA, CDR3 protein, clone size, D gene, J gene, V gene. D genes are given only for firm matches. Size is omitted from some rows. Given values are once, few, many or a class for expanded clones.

DNA: TGTGCCAGCAGCTTTCGGGGGGGGGCTGAAGCTTTCTTT
CDR3: CASSFRGGAEAFF
size: few
D: .
J: TRBJ1-1
V: TRBV7-9

DNA: TGTGCCAGCAGTCCGATCGGGGATCGTCATGTTCAGCCCCAGCATTTT
CDR3: CASSPIGDRHVQPQHF
size: few
D: .
J: TRBJ1-5
V: TRBV27

DNA: TGTGCCAGTAAGGCAGGGGCGGCTAACTATGGCTACACCTTC
CDR3: CASKAGAANYGYTF
size: .
D: .
J: TRBJ1-2
V: TRBV19

DNA: TGTGCCAGCAGCCCGCGGACAGGGGCCAACGTCCTGACTTTC
CDR3: CASSPRTGANVLTF
size: few
D: .
J: TRBJ2-6
V: TRBV9

DNA: TGTGCCAGCAGCCGCAGGACGGGAAGCTCCTACGAGCAGTACTTC
CDR3: CASSRRTGSSYEQYF
size: .
D: .
J: TRBJ2-7
V: TRBV6-5

DNA: TGTGCCAGCAGCCGCCTCCCCGGACTATCTTTCTACGAGCAGTACTTC
CDR3: CASSRLPGLSFYEQYF
size: .
D: .
J: TRBJ2-7
V: TRBV7-2

DNA: TGTGCCAGCAGTTTAGCCGGGAGGGCCTCCTACGAGCAGTACTTC
CDR3: CASSLAGRASYEQYF
size: .
D: TRBD2
J: TRBJ2-7
V: TRBV27

DNA: TGCGCCAGCAGCTTGCTATCCCAAGCGGCCTCCTACAATGAGCAGTTCTTC
CDR3: CASSLLSQAASYNEQFF
size: .
D: .
J: TRBJ2-1
V: TRBV5-1

DNA: TGCAGCGTTGACAGGGGGACGAACACTGAAGCTTTCTTT
CDR3: CSVDRGTNTEAFF
size: .
D: TRBD1
J: TRBJ1-1
V: TRBV29-1

DNA: TGTGCCAGCAGCTTAGTAGCGGGAAAAGAGACCCAGTACTTC
CDR3: CASSLVAGKETQYF
size: .
D: TRBD2
J: TRBJ2-5
V: TRBV11-2

DNA: TGTGCCAGCCAAACGGTTTCGGGGGATCAGCCCCAGCATTTT
CDR3: CASQTVSGDQPQHF
size: few
D: .
J: TRBJ1-5
V: TRBV28

DNA: TGTGCCAGCAGTTCTCATGCGACAGGGTCCTACGAGCAGTACTTC
CDR3: CASSSHATGSYEQYF
size: .
D: TRBD1
J: TRBJ2-7
V: TRBV28

DNA: TGCGCCAGCAGCCCGGGACAGGGCCGGGTGAACACTGAAGCTTTCTTT
CDR3: CASSPGQGRVNTEAFF
size: .
D: TRBD1
J: TRBJ1-1
V: TRBV5-1

DNA: TGTGCCAGCTCCCTAGCGGGATTACCCGGGGAGCTGTTTTTT
CDR3: CASSLAGLPGELFF
size: few
D: TRBD2
J: TRBJ2-2
V: TRBV6-5

DNA: TGTGCCAGCAGCGCGACAGGCGAAACCTACGAGCAGTACTTC
CDR3: CASSATGETYEQYF
size: few
D: .
J: TRBJ2-7
V: TRBV9

DNA: TGCGCCAGCAGCCCACTAGCGGGAGAAGGCAGGGAGCAGTTCTTC
CDR3: CASSPLAGEGREQFF
size: .
D: TRBD2
J: TRBJ2-1
V: TRBV5-1

DNA: TGTGCCAGCTCAGCAGCTGTAGCAGACAATGAGCAGTTCTTC
CDR3: CASSAAVADNEQFF
size: .
D: .
J: TRBJ2-1
V: TRBV18

DNA: TGTGCCAGCAAGACAGGGGTCCCGGGGGATACGCAGTATTTT
CDR3: CASKTGVPGDTQYF
size: few
D: TRBD1
J: TRBJ2-3
V: TRBV28

DNA: TGCAGCGTTGAAGAACCCAGGGGTTCGACTGAAGCTTTCTTT
CDR3: CSVEEPRGSTEAFF
size: few
D: .
J: TRBJ1-1
V: TRBV29-1

DNA: TGCAGCGTTGAGGGGGACAGAGACAATGAGCAGTTCTTC
CDR3: CSVEGDRDNEQFF
size: .
D: TRBD1
J: TRBJ2-1
V: TRBV29-1

DNA: TGTGCCAGCAGTGAACGAGCGGGAGGAGTCACCGGGGAGCTGTTTTTT
CDR3: CASSERAGGVTGELFF
size: few
D: TRBD2
J: TRBJ2-2
V: TRBV2

DNA: TGTGCCAGCAGCTTGGGATCTAGCGGCCGATCCAATGAGCAGTTCTTC
CDR3: CASSLGSSGRSNEQFF
size: .
D: TRBD2
J: TRBJ2-1
V: TRBV7-8

DNA: TGTGCCAGCAGTTCCCTGGAGGGGTATGGCTATGGCTACACCTTC
CDR3: CASSSLEGYGYGYTF
size: few
D: .
J: TRBJ1-2
V: TRBV27

DNA: TGTGCCAGCAGCTCAAACGCCGGGACAGGTCTACATGAGCAGTTCTTC
CDR3: CASSSNAGTGLHEQFF
size: .
D: TRBD1
J: TRBJ2-1
V: TRBV27

DNA: TGTGCCAGCAGCGTACGAACAAACACCGGGGAGCTGTTTTTT
CDR3: CASSVRTNTGELFF
size: few
D: .
J: TRBJ2-2
V: TRBV9

DNA: TGTGCCAGCAGACTCAGGGAGGTAGGGGGCCCAGATACGCAGTATTTT
CDR3: CASRLREVGGPDTQYF
size: few
D: .
J: TRBJ2-3
V: TRBV2

DNA: TGCGCCAGCAGCCAGGGACAGGGGTACCAAGAGACCCAGTACTTC
CDR3: CASSQGQGYQETQYF
size: few
D: TRBD1
J: TRBJ2-5
V: TRBV4-3

DNA: TGTGCCAGCAGTTTTCAGGGTATCCTTCGAGAGACCCAGTACTTC
CDR3: CASSFQGILRETQYF
size: .
D: .
J: TRBJ2-5
V: TRBV28

DNA: TGTGCCAGCGCTTTGGCCGGGGCCAACGTCCTGACTTTC
CDR3: CASALAGANVLTF
size: .
D: .
J: TRBJ2-6
V: TRBV5-6

DNA: TGTGCCAGCAGTTATTCTCCCGGACAGGTCTACGAGCAGTACTTC
CDR3: CASSYSPGQVYEQYF
size: .
D: TRBD1
J: TRBJ2-7
V: TRBV6-6

DNA: TGTGCCAGCAGTGTACGGACAGGGCGGGATACGCAGTATTTT
CDR3: CASSVRTGRDTQYF
size: .
D: TRBD1
J: TRBJ2-3
V: TRBV2

DNA: TGTGCCAGCAAACAGGGGGCGGCCTACAATGAGCAGTTCTTC
CDR3: CASKQGAAYNEQFF
size: few
D: TRBD1
J: TRBJ2-1
V: TRBV7-2

DNA: TGTGCCAGCAGCTCCCGACTAGCGGCGTACAATGAGCAGTTCTTC
CDR3: CASSSRLAAYNEQFF
size: .
D: TRBD2
J: TRBJ2-1
V: TRBV9

DNA: TGTGCCAGCAGTCGTCACAGGGGGTCGCAGCCCCAGCATTTT
CDR3: CASSRHRGSQPQHF
size: .
D: TRBD1
J: TRBJ1-5
V: TRBV28

DNA: TGTGCCAGCTCACCACAGACAGATAACTATGGCTACACCTTC
CDR3: CASSPQTDNYGYTF
size: .
D: .
J: TRBJ1-2
V: TRBV18

DNA: TGCGCCAGCAGCTTTTCGGAGGGTCAAGAGACCCAGTACTTC
CDR3: CASSFSEGQETQYF
size: few
D: .
J: TRBJ2-5
V: TRBV5-1

DNA: TGTGCCAGCAGCGCGACTAGCGGGAGCTACGAGCAGTACTTC
CDR3: CASSATSGSYEQYF
size: .
D: TRBD2
J: TRBJ2-7
V: TRBV9